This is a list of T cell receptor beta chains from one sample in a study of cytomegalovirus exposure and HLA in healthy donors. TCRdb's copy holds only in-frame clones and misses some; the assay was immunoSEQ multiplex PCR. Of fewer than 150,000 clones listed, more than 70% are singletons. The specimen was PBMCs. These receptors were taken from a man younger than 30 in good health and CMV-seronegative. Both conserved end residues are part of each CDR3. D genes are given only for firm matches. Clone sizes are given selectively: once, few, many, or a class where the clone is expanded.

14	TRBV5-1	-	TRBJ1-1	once	TGCGCCAGCAGCTTGGGGCAGATGAACACTGAAGCTTTCTTT	CASSLGQMNTEAFF
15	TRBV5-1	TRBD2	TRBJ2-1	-	TGCGCCAGCAGTTGGACTAGCGGGAGTAAAAATGAGCAGTTCTTC	CASSWTSGSKNEQFF
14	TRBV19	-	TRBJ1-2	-	TGTGCCAGTAGTATACAGAGATGGAGCGATGGCTACACCTTC	CASSIQRWSDGYTF
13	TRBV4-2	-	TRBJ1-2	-	TGTGCCAGCAGCCAGACAGTAGAATATGGCTACACCTTC	CASSQTVEYGYTF
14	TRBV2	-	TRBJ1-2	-	TGTGCCAGCAGTGAGTTTCAGGGAAGCTATGGCTACACCTTC	CASSEFQGSYGYTF
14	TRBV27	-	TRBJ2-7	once	TGTGCCAGCAGTTTTCACAAAAGTACCTACGAGCAGTACTTC	CASSFHKSTYEQYF
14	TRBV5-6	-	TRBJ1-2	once	TGTGCCAGCAGCTTTAGGGGGAGCAGCTATGGCTACACCTTC	CASSFRGSSYGYTF
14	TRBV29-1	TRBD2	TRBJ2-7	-	TGCAGCGTGCGAAGGACTAGCGGTGATTACGAGCAGTACTTC	CSVRRTSGDYEQYF
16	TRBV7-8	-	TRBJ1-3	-	TGTGCCAGCAGCCCTCTTAAATACTCCTCTGGAAACACCATATATTTT	CASSPLKYSSGNTIYF
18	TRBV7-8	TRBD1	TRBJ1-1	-	TGTGCCAGCAGCTCGAAAGGACAGGTCAGGAGGATGAACACTGAAGCTTTCTTT	CASSSKGQVRRMNTEAFF